A selection of T cell receptor beta chains follows, all from one sample in a study of regulatory T cells in long-lasting Graves disease. TCRdb redid the calling of the multiplex PCR reads with MiXCR, one entry per CDR3 protein. The data hold around 420,000 distinct CDR3 sequences, with 15% observed a single time. These same data were also listed under a study on T cells in Graves' hyperthyroidism and ophthalmopathy.

The source material was peripheral blood mononuclear cells (PBMCs), sampled at new diagnosis, from a patient treated with antithyroid drugs. The receptors come from a woman aged 40 to 49 with Graves disease. CDR3s include the opening cysteine and the closing phenylalanine or tryptophan. D genes are given only for firm matches. For some rows the clone size is stated as once, few or many, or as a class when expanded; others skip it.

J | V | size | D | length | DNA | CDR3
TRBJ2-2 | TRBV7-8 | . | . | 14 | TGTGCCAACAGCTTAGACTTGAACACCGGGGAGCTGTTTTTT | CANSLDLNTGELFF
TRBJ2-1 | TRBV12-3/TRBV12-4 | few | TRBD2 | 15 | TGTGCCAGCAGCCAACTAGCGATCTCCTACAATGAGCAGTTCTTC | CASSQLAISYNEQFF
TRBJ2-1 | TRBV15 | few | TRBD1 | 12 | TGTGCCACCAGCCCCGCCGGGACAGGGTTGTTCTTC | CATSPAGTGLFF
TRBJ2-5 | TRBV10-3 | many | . | 14 | TGTGCCATCAGTGAGTCCCCCATCCAAGAGACCCAGTACTTC | CAISESPIQETQYF
TRBJ2-5 | TRBV19 | few | . | 14 | TGTGCCAGTAGCACCTCCCCGGGAGAAGAGACCCAGTACTTC | CASSTSPGEETQYF
TRBJ2-5 | TRBV27 | many | TRBD2 | 17 | TGTGCCAGCAGTCCCCTTAGCGGGAGGGCCTTCCAAGAGACCCAGTACTTC | CASSPLSGRAFQETQYF
TRBJ2-7 | TRBV7-9 | few | TRBD2 | 14 | TGTGCCAGCAGCCCGTGGCGGGGGAAAGGGGAGCAGTACTTC | CASSPWRGKGEQYF
TRBJ2-5 | TRBV20-1 | many | TRBD1 | 13 | TGCAGTGCAATAGACAGGGGGCCCGAGACCCAGTACTTC | CSAIDRGPETQYF
TRBJ2-1 | TRBV6-2/TRBV6-3 | few | . | 15 | TGTGCCAGCAGTTACACGGCAGGGGTCTACAATGAGCAGTTCTTC | CASSYTAGVYNEQFF
TRBJ1-6 | TRBV5-5 | many | . | 13 | TGTGCCAGCAGCTTGGGTCACCTTGCACCCCTCCACTTT | CASSLGHLAPLHF
TRBJ2-3 | TRBV2 | many | . | 13 | TGTGCCAGCAGGGAGACAGGAGCAGATACGCAGTATTTT | CASRETGADTQYF
TRBJ2-1 | TRBV12-5 | many | . | 16 | TGTGCTAGTGGTTGGGGCCCGGGTAGTGCGGACAATGAGCAGTTCTTC | CASGWGPGSADNEQFF
TRBJ2-3 | TRBV10-3 | many | TRBD2 | 12 | TGTGCCATCAGTGAAGCCCTAGCGGGAAAATATTTT | CAISEALAGKYF
TRBJ2-3 | TRBV3-1 | few | TRBD2 | 16 | TGTGCCAGCAGCCACTACGCGCGGGAGGGCAGAGATACGCAGTATTTT | CASSHYAREGRDTQYF
TRBJ2-1 | TRBV20-1 | many | TRBD2 | 15 | TGCAGTGCTAGAGCCGGGACTAGTACGGGCAATGAGCAGTTCTTC | CSARAGTSTGNEQFF
TRBJ2-5 | TRBV6-2/TRBV6-3 | few | . | 13 | TGTGCCAGCAGTTACTCTAGGTTGGAGACCCAGTACTTC | CASSYSRLETQYF
TRBJ1-1 | TRBV4-1 | . | . | 14 | TGCGCCAGCAGCCAAGCCCCACATAACACTGAAGCTTTCTTT | CASSQAPHNTEAFF
TRBJ1-4 | TRBV2 | many | . | 15 | TGTGCCAGCAGGTCAGGGGAGGCGCTAACTGAAAAACTGTTTTTT | CASRSGEALTEKLFF
TRBJ1-1 | TRBV28 | many | . | 12 | TGTGCCAGCAGAGAGGGGAGGACTGAAGCTTTCTTT | CASREGRTEAFF
TRBJ2-1 | TRBV7-3 | many | TRBD2 | 15 | TGTGCCAGCAGCTTGGTAGCGGGAGCCTACAATGAGCAGTTCTTC | CASSLVAGAYNEQFF
TRBJ2-3 | TRBV28 | many | . | 15 | TGTGCCAGCAGTTTACGCCTACGGTCTCCGGATACGCAGTATTTT | CASSLRLRSPDTQYF
TRBJ1-2 | TRBV20-1 | . | TRBD1 | 12 | TGCAGTGCGGACGGACAGGGCTTTGAGTACACCTTC | CSADGQGFEYTF
TRBJ2-5 | TRBV7-9 | many | TRBD2 | 15 | TGTGCCAGCAGCCCGGGACTAGCGGGAGGGGAGACCCAGTACTTC | CASSPGLAGGETQYF
TRBJ2-7 | TRBV3-1 | many | TRBD1 | 14 | TGTGCCAGCAGCCTATACGACAGGGGACTCGAGCAGTACTTC | CASSLYDRGLEQYF
TRBJ2-3 | TRBV12-3/TRBV12-4 | many | . | 13 | TGTGCCAGCAGTTTAGTAAGGGGGGGTACGCAGTATTTT | CASSLVRGGTQYF
TRBJ2-1 | TRBV5-6 | many | . | 11 | TGTGCCAGCAGCTCCTCCGGCCTAGAGTTCTTC | CASSSSGLEFF
TRBJ2-5 | TRBV15 | few | TRBD2 | 16 | TGTGCCACCAGCAGGGGGTTAGCGGGAGCCCAAGAGACCCAGTACTTC | CATSRGLAGAQETQYF